Following are 23 T cell receptor beta chains from one sample sequenced in a study of cytomegalovirus exposure and HLA in healthy donors. The PCR was carried out with 60 Vbeta primers and 13 Jbeta primers. The data were produced by immunoSEQ multiplex PCR, yet TCRdb's version contains in-frame clones alone and is incomplete. The sample lists roughly 150,000 clones, approximately 80% occurring once. The specimen sequenced was PBMCs. Receptor source: a male donor in good health and CMV-seropositive.

This clone was recorded a few times. This chain connects TRBV11-3 to TRBJ1-6; 8 nucleotides align to TRBD1. The CDR3 spans 14 residues. The germline V gene encodes CDR1 SGHNT and CDR2 YENEEA. Trimming removed 1 base from V and 12 bases from J; junction bases left unmatched: 5. The CDR3 is CASSLAGGRGPLHF. The CDR3 coding sequence is TGTGCCAGCAGCTTAGCAGGGGGCAGGGGACCCCTCCACTTT.

V and J are TRBV18 and TRBJ2-7; D may be TRBD2 (6 bases). The CDR3 has 15 amino acids. CDR1 is KGHSH and CDR2 is LQKENI in the germline V gene. The V end lost 5 bases, the J end lost 1 base, and 15 bases lay between the germline ends. For the CDR3, the DNA is TGTGCCAGCTCAATCGGGGGTTCCGAGTCCTACGAGCAGTACTTC. This sequence encodes CASSIGGSESYEQYF. Complete variable domain (other parts from reference TRBV18 and TRBJ2-7): NAGVMQNPRHLVRRRGQEARLRCSPMKGHSHVYWYRQLPEEGLKFMVYLQKENIIDESGMPKERFSAEFPKEGPSILRIQQVVRGDSAAYFCASSIGGSESYEQYFGPGTRLTVT.

The V gene is TRBV6-5, the J gene TRBJ2-7; D unresolved. The germline V and J ends were trimmed by 5 bases and 3 bases, with 17 bases remaining between them. CDR3 length equals 15 residues. Germline CDR1 and CDR2: MNHEY and SVGAGI. The CDR3 loop reads CASSHYAALLYEQYF. CDR3 DNA: TGTGCCAGCAGTCACTACGCCGCGCTGCTCTACGAGCAGTACTTC.

The chain uses TRBV7-9 and TRBJ1-1; D remains ambiguous. The germline V gene encodes CDR1 SEHNR and CDR2 FQNEAQ (reference sequence). This CDR3 comprises 13 residues. Trimming removed 5 bases from V and 1 base from J, with 8 bases in between. The CDR3 nucleotides are TGTGCCAGCAGCACGCGGGCGAACACTGAAGCTTTCTTT. It yields the protein CASSTRANTEAFF.

The chain combines TRBV28 with TRBJ2-4, with D maybe TRBD1 (6 bases). The CDR3 covers 15 residues. CDR1 MDHEN and CDR2 SYDVKM come from the germline V gene. The ends were cut back, 5 bases at V and 0 bases at J, with 11 bases in the middle. The CDR3: CASSVRTEAKNIQYF. As DNA, the CDR3 is TGTGCCAGCAGTGTTAGGACAGAAGCCAAAAACATTCAGTACTTC.

The chain employs TRBV11-2 and TRBJ2-3, with unresolved D. CDR3 size: 11 residues. Germline CDR1 is SGHAT and CDR2 is FQNNGV. Trimming removed 4 bases from V and 5 bases from J, with 4 bases in between. The CDR3 here is CASSWRDTQYF. The CDR3, as DNA: TGTGCCAGCAGCTGGAGAGATACGCAGTATTTT.

The chain links TRBV15 to TRBJ2-7, with TRBD2 as a possible D gene (7 bases). This CDR3 spans 15 amino acids. CDR1 LNHNV and CDR2 YYDKDF come from the germline V gene (reference sequence). Trimming took off 0 bases at V and 7 bases at J, with 16 bases between the two ends. The CDR3 protein is CATSRDRSGGWEQYF. The CDR3 DNA sequence: TGTGCCACCAGCAGAGATCGGTCGGGGGGCTGGGAGCAGTACTTC.

This chain connects TRBV21-1 to TRBJ1-1. TRBV21-1 is shown as a pseudogene. This CDR3 has 11 residues. This CDR3 reads CASLDNTEAFF. The CDR3 coding sequence is TGTGCCAGCTTAGATAACACTGAAGCTTTCTTT.

The J gene is TRBJ1-6, the V gene TRBV18; D is unclear. This CDR3 has 16 amino acids. CDR1 is KGHSH, CDR2 LQKENI, per germline. Trimming took off 2 bases at V and 2 bases at J, with 10 bases between the two ends. The CDR3 region is CASSPGQQTYNSPLHF. In DNA, the CDR3 is TGTGCCAGCTCACCAGGGCAGCAAACCTATAATTCACCCCTCCACTTT. The variable domain in full, completed from reference TRBV18 and TRBJ1-6, reads NAGVMQNPRHLVRRRGQEARLRCSPMKGHSHVYWYRQLPEEGLKFMVYLQKENIIDESGMPKERFSAEFPKEGPSILRIQQVVRGDSAAYFCASSPGQQTYNSPLHFGNGTRLTVT.

The rearrangement links TRBV7-7 to TRBJ2-5, with unresolved D. This CDR3 has 13 residues. The V end lost 2 bases, the J end lost 0 bases, and 4 bases lay between the germline ends. Germline V gives CDR1 SSHAT, CDR2 FNYEAQ (reference sequence). CDR3 nucleotides: TGTGCCAGCAGCTTACAGAACCAAGAGACCCAGTACTTC. Its translation is CASSLQNQETQYF.

The rearrangement joins TRBV27 to TRBJ2-3; TRBD1 might be the D (5 bases). V was clipped by 6 bases and J by 2 bases, with 18 bases between them. CDR3 length: 16 residues. Germline V lookup: CDR1 MNHEY, CDR2 SMNVEV (reference sequence). DNA for the CDR3: TGTGCCAGCAGCATTCAGGGTTTTATTGACACAGATACGCAGTATTTT. It translates to CASSIQGFIDTDTQYF.

V and J are TRBV4-3 and TRBJ2-5; tentative D call: TRBD1 (5 bases). The CDR3 covers 15 residues. Germline loops: CDR1 LGHNA, CDR2 YSLEER. Trimming took off 0 bases at V and 2 bases at J, with 10 bases between the two ends. The CDR3 DNA follows: TGCGCCAGCAGCCAAGATGACAGTACGCAAGAGACCCAGTACTTC. Its translation: CASSQDDSTQETQYF.

V usage is TRBV27 and J usage is TRBJ1-5; the D gene is possibly TRBD1 (5 bases). Germline CDR1 is MNHEY and CDR2 is SMNVEV (reference sequence). This CDR3 region has 14 residues. Trimming left V 3 bases short and J 2 bases short, with 8 bases between. CDR3 region: CASSFQGGNQPQHF. In nucleotides, the CDR3 is TGTGCCAGCAGTTTCCAGGGCGGCAATCAGCCCCAGCATTTT.

V gene TRBV5-4 combines with J gene TRBJ2-6; no firm D call. The germline gives CDR1 SGHNT, CDR2 YYREEE (reference sequence). V dropped 4 bases and J dropped 1 base, with 3 bases sitting between them. The CDR3 contains 13 residues. The CDR3 DNA follows: TGTGCCAGCAGCCGGTCTGGGGCCAACGTCCTGACTTTC. Translating it yields CASSRSGANVLTF. Based on the CDR3 plus reference TRBV5-4 and TRBJ2-6, the full variable domain is ETGVTQSPTHLIKTRGQQVTLRCSSQSGHNTVSWYQQALGQGPQFIFQYYREEENGRGNFPPRFSGLQFPNYSSELNVNALELDDSALYLCASSRSGANVLTFGAGSRLTVL.

The genes are TRBV18 and TRBJ2-1, with 11 nucleotides matching TRBD2. CDR1 KGHSH and CDR2 LQKENI come from the germline V gene. This CDR3 contains 15 residues. Unmatched junction bases numbered 3, after V lost 0 bases and J lost 8 bases. DNA of the CDR3: TGTGCCAGCTCACCACCGGGACTAGCGGATTATGAGCAGTTCTTC. Its translation: CASSPPGLADYEQFF.

This sequence joins TRBV30 and TRBJ1-1; the D is unclear. Trimming took off 1 base at V and 4 bases at J, with 10 bases between the two ends. The CDR3 extends over 13 amino acids. Germline V gene sequence: CDR1 GTSNPN, CDR2 SVGIG (reference sequence). The CDR3 region is CAWSAQGSTEAFF. DNA for the CDR3: TGTGCCTGGAGTGCCCAAGGGAGCACTGAAGCTTTCTTT.

This clone was observed a few times. The V and J genes are TRBV6-5 and TRBJ1-5; the match to TRBD1 covers 7 bases. With 4 bases clipped from V and 1 base from J, the junction kept 4 bases outside the gene matches. Germline V gene lookup returns CDR1 MNHEY and CDR2 SVGAGI. The CDR3 runs to 15 residues. The CDR3 DNA reads as TGTGCCAGCAGTTCATCAGGGGGGAGCAATCAGCCCCAGCATTTT. Residues: CASSSSGGSNQPQHF.

The rearrangement uses TRBV4-3 and TRBJ1-1, with D tentatively TRBD1 (5 bases). V was clipped by 1 base and J by 5 bases, with 23 bases between them. This CDR3 contains 18 residues. The germline CDR1 and CDR2 sequences are LGHNA and YSLEER. Here the CDR3 reads CASSQASGSSSWWTEAFF. CDR3 DNA: TGCGCCAGCAGCCAAGCTTCAGGGTCCTCGTCTTGGTGGACTGAAGCTTTCTTT.

This chain connects TRBV7-8 to TRBJ2-7; possibly TRBD2 for D (5 bases). The germline CDR1 and CDR2 sequences are SGHVS and FQNEAQ. V was shortened by 1 base and J by 8 bases, with 9 bases between the two germline ends. CDR3 length: 12 amino acids. The CDR3 loop reads CASSLDRDQQYF. The CDR3 DNA follows: TGTGCCAGCAGCTTAGACCGGGATCAGCAGTACTTC.

The chain recombines TRBV10-3 with TRBJ1-6; 7 nucleotides match TRBD1. The CDR3 totals 15 residues. CDR1 and CDR2 from the germline V gene are ENHRY and SYGVKD. The trim removed 6 bases at V and 8 bases at J, leaving 10 bases unmatched. CDR3 nucleotides: TGTGCCATCAGACCGCAACAGGGGCGAGATTCACCCCTCCACTTT. Protein: CAIRPQQGRDSPLHF.

This clone was observed a few times. The genes are TRBV21-1 and TRBJ2-7; the D call of TRBD2 is as the table states it, not checked on the DNA. TRBV21-1 is flagged as a pseudogene. This CDR3 is built from 13 residues. CDR3 DNA sequence: TGTGCCAGCAGCCTAGCGGGGTCCTACGAGCAGTACTTC. Its translation: CASSLAGSYEQYF.

The CDR3 region is CATSRDDRLNTEAFF. CDR3 coding DNA: TGTGCCACCAGCAGAGACGACAGGCTGAACACTGAAGCTTTCTTT. J is TRBJ1-1 and V is TRBV15; possible D gene TRBD1, 6 bases. With 0 bases removed from V and 0 bases from J, the gap between germline ends came to 8 bases. Germline V gene lookup returns CDR1 LNHNV and CDR2 YYDKDF (reference sequence). The CDR3 is made up of 15 amino acids.

V and J are TRBV6-5 and TRBJ2-3; 9 bases agree with TRBD1. Germline V lookup: CDR1 MNHEY, CDR2 SVGAGI. Trimming cost V 2 bases and J 3 bases; bases outside gene matches: 3. The CDR3 sequence is 15 residues long. CDR3 sequence: CASSYGTGLTDTQYF. The CDR3 nucleotides read TGTGCCAGCAGTTACGGGACAGGGTTAACAGATACGCAGTATTTT.